This T cell receptor (beta chain) was identified in a study of identical twins. Study-level findings and limits: Donors were not followed over many years; analysis was cross-sectional. Within cord blood, abundant beta clonotypes carried fewer insertions, but memory repertoires showed no such trend. Sequences that were out-of-frame, alpha and twin-shared displayed an excess of low generation probability.

The CDR3 consists of 14 residues. CDR1 and CDR2 (germline): LGHNA, YSLEER. V dropped 0 bases and J dropped 10 bases, with 13 bases sitting between them. One entry per CDR3 protein, called by TCRdb with MiXCR from the 5' RACE reads. The table has about 150,000 distinct CDR3 sequences, 3.5% seen once. This clonotype was recorded at least ten times. As yet, its antigen is unknown. The sample taken for sequencing was memory T cells sorted from blood. The chain is built from TRBV4-3 and TRBJ2-1; D is perhaps TRBD1 (5 bases). The source is a man between 18 and 35 years old in good health. The CDR3 region has the DNA TGCGCCAGCAGCCAAGATTCAGGGCTCGGGGAGCAGTTCTTC. As protein: CASSQDSGLGEQFF.